Listed below are T cell receptor beta chains from one sample, sequenced in a study of blood T cell repertoires in COVID-19. Sequencing was performed with immunoSEQ multiplex PCR; in TCRdb, only in-frame clones are kept and a portion is missing. This sample carries about 21,000 clones, around 89% of them seen once, and the ten largest clones take approximately 20%. The material sequenced was peripheral blood. The receptors stem from a man aged 65-85 years with active COVID-19. The CDR3 runs from the conserved cysteine through the conserved F or W. The D gene is left open where the match is weak. Rows may omit the clone size; those that give it use once, few, many or a size class.

J gene	V gene	D gene	clone size	CDR3 protein	CDR3 DNA
TRBJ1-1	TRBV6-1	-	-	CASSERGTEAFF	TGTGCCAGCAGTGAAAGGGGCACTGAAGCTTTCTTT
TRBJ2-1	TRBV12-3/TRBV12-4	-	-	CASSSPWRDEQFF	TGTGCCAGCAGTTCCCCTTGGAGAGATGAGCAGTTCTTC
TRBJ2-5	TRBV6-5	TRBD2	once	CASSLLAGVKTQYF	TGTGCCAGCAGTTTACTAGCGGGAGTAAAGACCCAGTACTTC
TRBJ1-2	TRBV25-1	-	few	CASSEGQVWDYGYTF	TGTGCCAGCAGTGAGGGACAAGTTTGGGACTATGGCTACACCTTC
TRBJ1-1	TRBV14	TRBD1	once	CASSQVTRGLTFF	TGTGCCAGCAGCCAAGTAACCAGGGGGTTGACTTTCTTT
TRBJ1-1	TRBV19	TRBD1	-	CASSSHRGETEAFF	TGTGCCAGTAGTTCGCACAGGGGTGAAACTGAAGCTTTCTTT
TRBJ2-3	TRBV20-1	TRBD1	-	CSASPPHRGTESTDTQYF	TGCAGTGCTAGTCCCCCCCACAGGGGGACCGAAAGCACAGATACGCAGTATTTT
TRBJ1-2	TRBV29-1	-	-	CSVESGLFYGYTF	TGCAGCGTTGAATCCGGGTTGTTCTATGGCTACACCTTC
TRBJ2-5	TRBV6-4	-	-	CASSVPKDRVGTQETQYF	TGTGCCAGCAGTGTCCCTAAAGACAGGGTTGGGACTCAAGAGACCCAGTACTTC
TRBJ2-3	TRBV7-9	-	-	CASSLGGITQYF	TGTGCCAGCAGCTTGGGGGGAATTACGCAGTATTTT
TRBJ1-2	TRBV6-5	-	-	CASRDGGYGYTF	TGTGCCAGCAGAGACGGAGGGTATGGCTACACCTTC
TRBJ2-1	TRBV5-1	-	few	CASSSYGDFTYNEQFF	TGCGCCAGCAGCTCCTACGGGGACTTCACCTACAATGAGCAGTTCTTC
TRBJ1-5	TRBV3-1/TRBV3-2	-	-	CASSQGQGRPQHF	TGTGCCAGCAGCCAGGGACAAGGACGGCCCCAGCATTTT
TRBJ1-2	TRBV6-6	TRBD1	-	CASSSEDRFYGYTF	TGTGCCAGCAGTTCCGAGGACAGGTTCTATGGCTACACCTTC
TRBJ1-2	TRBV25-1	-	-	CASAPQANYGYTF	TGTGCCAGCGCCCCGCAGGCTAACTATGGCTACACCTTC
TRBJ2-1	TRBV3-1/TRBV3-2	-	-	CASSQDGQWNEQFF	TGTGCCAGCAGCCAAGATGGGCAGTGGAATGAGCAGTTCTTC
TRBJ1-4	TRBV3-1/TRBV3-2	-	-	CASSQDSRGEKLFF	TGTGCCAGCAGCCAAGATAGCCGGGGGGAAAAACTGTTTTTT
TRBJ2-2	TRBV25-1	TRBD2	-	CTWPGGRGLNTGELFF	TGTACCTGGCCGGGGGGTCGGGGACTAAACACCGGGGAGCTGTTTTTT
TRBJ2-3	TRBV7-8	-	-	CASSLASGGDTDTQYF	TGTGCCAGCAGCTTAGCTAGCGGAGGGGACACAGATACGCAGTATTTT
TRBJ2-2	TRBV7-2	-	-	CASSLGPGRANTGELFF	TGTGCCAGCAGCTTAGGTCCGGGCAGGGCGAACACCGGGGAGCTGTTTTTT
TRBJ2-5	TRBV6-5	-	few	CASSNIETQYF	TGTGCCAGCAGTAATATAGAGACCCAGTACTTC
TRBJ1-1	TRBV18	TRBD1	-	CASSRDSVNTEAFF	TGTGCCAGCTCAAGGGACAGCGTGAACACTGAAGCTTTCTTT
TRBJ2-2	TRBV5-1	-	-	CASSLEYTGELFF	TGCGCCAGCAGCCTAGAGTACACCGGGGAGCTGTTTTTT
TRBJ1-5	TRBV3-1/TRBV3-2	-	few	CASSREDQPQHF	TGTGCCAGCAGCCGCGAGGATCAGCCCCAGCATTTT
TRBJ1-1	TRBV7-9	-	few	CASSLVGEFGMNTEAFF	TGTGCCAGCAGCTTAGTAGGGGAATTTGGCATGAACACTGAAGCTTTCTTT
TRBJ1-3	TRBV3-1/TRBV3-2	-	-	CASSQGGNSGNTIYF	TGTGCCAGCAGCCAAGGAGGGAACTCTGGAAACACCATATATTTT
TRBJ2-5	TRBV18	-	-	CASSRSAEQETQYF	TGTGCCAGCTCAAGAAGTGCGGAACAAGAGACCCAGTACTTC
TRBJ1-2	TRBV28	-	-	CASGRAGDGYTF	TGTGCCAGCGGCCGGGCCGGGGATGGCTACACCTTC
TRBJ1-6	TRBV6-5	-	-	CASRKPGFNSPLHF	TGTGCCAGCAGAAAACCAGGATTTAATTCACCCCTCCACTTT